These 14 T cell receptor beta chains originate from one sample sequenced in a study of cytomegalovirus exposure and HLA in healthy donors. PCR employed 60 Vbeta and 13 Jbeta primers. Libraries were prepared by immunoSEQ multiplex PCR; TCRdb keeps only in-frame clonotypes and omits some of them. Among 60,000 to 70,000 clones listed, 55% to 70% were seen once. Sequencing used PBMCs. The receptors shown here come from a woman between 45 and 60 years old in good health and CMV-seronegative.

The J gene is TRBJ2-7, the V gene TRBV4-1; unclear D gene. This CDR3 is 15 amino acids long. Trimming cost V 3 bases and J 3 bases, with 15 bases left between them. The V gene's germline CDR1 is MGHRA and CDR2 YSYEKL. Here the CDR3 DNA reads TGCGCCAGCAGCCATCAAAAGAGGCCAGACTACGAGCAGTACTTC. Translation: CASSHQKRPDYEQYF.

The chain is built from TRBV5-6 and TRBJ1-5; D gene ambiguous. Trimming removed 2 bases at V and 7 bases at J, with 10 bases between. The CDR3 runs to 13 residues. Per germline, CDR1 SGHDT and CDR2 YYEEEE. CDR3 nucleotide sequence: TGTGCCAGCAGCTTCTCGGGAACCCAGCCCCAGCATTTT. This encodes CASSFSGTQPQHF.

The V gene is TRBV29-1, the J gene TRBJ2-5, with 7 bases lining up with TRBD1. Germline CDR1 SQVTM, CDR2 ANQGSEA. The ends lost 5 bases at V and 3 bases at J; junction bases unmatched: 3. This CDR3 is built from 12 residues. The CDR3 sequence: CSVTGQEETQYF. CDR3 nucleotide sequence: TGCAGCGTTACAGGACAGGAAGAGACCCAGTACTTC.

This chain joins TRBV28 and TRBJ1-2; 8 nucleotides align to TRBD1. Per the germline V gene, CDR1 is MDHEN and CDR2 is SYDVKM. J was trimmed by 4 bases and V by 6 bases; bases with no gene match: 4. This CDR3 spans 13 amino acids. CDR3 bases: TGTGCCAGCAGATGGACAGGGACCTATGGCTACACCTTC. It is translated as CASRWTGTYGYTF.

The V gene is TRBV7-2, the J gene TRBJ2-7; 9 positions match TRBD2. Germline V lookup: CDR1 SGHTA, CDR2 FQGNSA. Trimming removed 3 bases from V and 2 bases from J; junction bases left unmatched: 5. The CDR3 covers 15 residues. The CDR3 reads CASSFVAGDTYEQYF. The DNA for the CDR3 is TGTGCCAGCAGCTTCGTAGCGGGAGATACCTACGAGCAGTACTTC.

This clone has more than one count but fewer than ten. The rearrangement joins TRBV6-5 to TRBJ1-1; D gene uncertain. This CDR3 is built from 12 residues. V was pared by 6 bases and J by 11 bases, with 16 bases between. The V gene's germline CDR1 is MNHEY and CDR2 SVGAGI. The CDR3 DNA reads as TGTGCCAGCAGATCTCAAGGGAGAGGGGCTTTCTTT. Translated: CASRSQGRGAFF.

This clone was observed once. The CDR3 loop reads CASSVVTGSGELFF. CDR3 nucleotides: TGTGCCAGCAGCGTGGTAACAGGGTCCGGGGAGCTGTTTTTT. The chain is built from TRBV9 and TRBJ2-2; tentative D call: TRBD1 (6 bases). CDR3 length equals 14 residues. With 2 bases removed from V and 6 bases from J, the gap between germline ends came to 11 bases. In germline, CDR1 is SGDLS, CDR2 YYNGEE.

The J gene is TRBJ2-3, the V gene TRBV4-3, with 8 bases aligning to TRBD2. The CDR3 sequence is 16 residues long. Germline CDR1 and CDR2: LGHNA and YSLEER. Trimming took 0 bases from V and 0 from J; bases not matched to a gene: 2. The CDR3 loop reads CASSQERTSSTDTQYF. The CDR3 DNA reads as TGCGCCAGCAGCCAAGAGAGGACTAGCAGCACAGATACGCAGTATTTT.

This clone was seen a few times. The chain is built from TRBV30 and TRBJ2-1; 9 bases align to TRBD2. In germline, CDR1 is GTSNPN, CDR2 SVGIG (reference sequence). After removal of 3 bases from V and 1 base from J, the junction contained 4 bases not matched to a gene. The CDR3 totals 15 residues. CDR3 region: CAWRSGRLSYNEQFF. The CDR3, as DNA: TGTGCCTGGAGGAGCGGGAGGCTGTCCTACAATGAGCAGTTCTTC.

The chain has TRBV2 and TRBJ1-4; D ambiguous. The V gene lost 2 bases and the J gene lost 3 bases, with 13 bases spanning the gap. CDR3 size: 16 residues. In germline, CDR1 is SNHLY, CDR2 FYNNEI. The CDR3 reads CASSETEAAPNEKLFF. CDR3 in DNA: TGTGCCAGCAGTGAAACCGAGGCAGCCCCTAATGAAAAACTGTTTTTT.

This clone was found a few times. This rearrangement joins TRBV15 to TRBJ2-7, with D maybe TRBD1 (5 bases). The CDR3 is 14 residues long. The germline gives CDR1 LNHNV, CDR2 YYDKDF (reference sequence). The V gene lost 5 bases and the J gene lost 4 bases, with 15 bases spanning the gap. The CDR3 DNA reads as TGTGCCACCAGCGTTAACAGGTTGAGTTACGAGCAGTACTTC. This gives the protein CATSVNRLSYEQYF.

In its sample, this clone was seen a few times. V usage is TRBV6-5 and J usage is TRBJ1-2; D perhaps matches TRBD1 (6 bases). Between the trimmed V and J ends, which lost 5 bases and 8 bases, there was a span of 18 bases. The germline V gene encodes CDR1 MNHEY and CDR2 SVGAGI. CDR3 length: 14 residues. DNA for the CDR3: TGTGCCAGCAGTCTATACCGGGACAAGGGCGGCTACACCTTC. Translation gives CASSLYRDKGGYTF.

The CDR3 DNA is TGCGCCAGCAGCCCCTGGGCCGGCCAAGAGACCCAGTACTTC. It encodes CASSPWAGQETQYF. This chain connects TRBV5-1 to TRBJ2-5; no clear D. V lost 4 bases, J lost 1 base, and 11 bases lay in between. This CDR3 has 14 amino acids. Per germline, CDR1 SGHRS and CDR2 YFSETQ.

The V gene is TRBV10-3, the J gene TRBJ2-4, with TRBD2 as a possible D gene (5 bases). The CDR3 has 13 amino acids. V gave up 8 bases and J gave up 5 bases, with 13 bases separating them. Germline V gene data show CDR1 as ENHRY and CDR2 as SYGVKD. CDR3 bases: TGTGCCATCTCGGGCCGGGGAGAAAACATTCAGTACTTC. Its protein is CAISGRGENIQYF.